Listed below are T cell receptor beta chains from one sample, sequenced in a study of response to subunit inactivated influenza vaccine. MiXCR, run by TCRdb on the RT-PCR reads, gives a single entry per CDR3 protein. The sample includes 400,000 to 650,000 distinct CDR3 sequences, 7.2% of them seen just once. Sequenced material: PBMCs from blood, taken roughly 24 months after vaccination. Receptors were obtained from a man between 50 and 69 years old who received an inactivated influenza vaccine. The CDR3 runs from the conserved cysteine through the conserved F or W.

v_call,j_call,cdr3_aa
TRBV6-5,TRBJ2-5,CASSYSVARETQYF
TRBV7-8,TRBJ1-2,CASSLAGQGDGYTF
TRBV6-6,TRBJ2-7,CASRQGGNYEQYF
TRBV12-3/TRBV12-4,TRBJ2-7,CASSLTLAGGPPYF
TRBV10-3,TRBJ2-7,CATRQGIYEQYF
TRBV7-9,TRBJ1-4,CASSTQSLNEKLFF
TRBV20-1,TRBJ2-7,CSASGTSGGEEQYF
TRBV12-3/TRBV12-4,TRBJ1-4,CASSLGQANEKLFF
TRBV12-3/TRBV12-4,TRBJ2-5,CASSNRLAGGRETQYF
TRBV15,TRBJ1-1,CATSRGNRKNTEAFF
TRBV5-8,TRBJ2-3,CASSSGRSSGSTDTQYF
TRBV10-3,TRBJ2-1,CAIEGTGPNNNEQFF
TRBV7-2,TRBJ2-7,CASSRDRARREQYF
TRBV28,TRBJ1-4,CASSSGQGRSPKLFF
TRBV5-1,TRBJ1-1,CASSLNGAMNTEAFF
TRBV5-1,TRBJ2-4,CASSLESGFGNIQYF
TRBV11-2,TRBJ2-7,CASSPSGTGVASGTYEQYF
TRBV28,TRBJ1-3,CASSLLRGRPPSGNTIYF
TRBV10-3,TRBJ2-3,CAISRGQNTDTQYF
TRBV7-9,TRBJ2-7,CASARSIYEQYF
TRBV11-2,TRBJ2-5,CASSLGQAGRETQYF
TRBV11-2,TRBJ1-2,CASSSNAANYGYTF
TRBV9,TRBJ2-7,CASSAGLAAPYEQYF
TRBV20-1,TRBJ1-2,CSVTGRGLDYGYTF
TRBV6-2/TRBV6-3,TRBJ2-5,CASSYPLAGGGETQYF
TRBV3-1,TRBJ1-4,CASSHGTATNEKLFF
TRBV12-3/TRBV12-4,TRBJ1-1,CASSLLGQEAFF
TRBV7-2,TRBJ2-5,CASSFRLAGKETQYF
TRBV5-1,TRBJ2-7,CASSYISTGYEQYF
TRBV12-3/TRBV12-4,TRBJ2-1,CASSPGTTLNEQFF
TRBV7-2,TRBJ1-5,CASSLADWDRDQPQHF
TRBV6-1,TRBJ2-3,CAAIAGANTDTQYF